This T cell receptor (beta chain) comes out of a study of read filtering for tumor transcriptome and immune sequencing. Across the whole study: Mean patient age was 65.9 years, range roughly 40 to 80; 17 male, 14 female. RNA-seq yielded only about 75 to 1,400 TCR reads, IR-seq about 4.05 to 11 million.

Study-wide points: About 80% of IR-seq clonotypes had one read, totaling around 3.4% of reads; RNA-seq: about 74% and 41%.

This library used around 400 ng RNA and molecular barcoded adaptors spanning alpha/delta and beta/gamma chains. A single record per CDR3 protein comes from TCRdb applying MiXCR to the reads. The sample records 45,000 to 50,000 distinct CDR3 sequences, approximately 12% being singletons. Germline CDR1 is SGHNT and CDR2 is YYREEE (reference sequence). The CDR3 extends over 16 amino acids. The V and J ends lost 2 bases and 7 bases, in that order; junction bases with no gene match: 8. This clonotype was recorded many times. The antigen remains unidentified. This sequence was found in a donor at least 40 years old with multiple myeloma. Sequenced material: a population of CD138-negative cells sorted from bone marrow. J is TRBJ2-1 and V is TRBV5-4, with 11 bases aligning to TRBD2. In DNA form, the CDR3 reads TGTGCCAGCAGCTTCTTAGCGGGGGGGATATATAATGAGCAGTTCTTC. Residues: CASSFLAGGIYNEQFF.